This T cell receptor beta chain originates from a study of T cell responses to AZD1222 COVID-19 vaccine. Whole-study results and caveats: Only a handful of AZD1222 recipients were seropositive at baseline. Spike-wide vaccine-associated CD4 TCRs dominated at 160-218 and 743-854. No repertoire was sampled before or during the peak T cell response, only after it. White British donors predominated, females outnumbered males, and clonal diversity was possibly underestimated.

As to this clone: What it binds is not known.

Clones were read by immunoSEQ multiplex PCR, and TCRdb kept only the in-frame ones, dropping some. The sample has approximately 130,000 clones; under 95% are singletons. The CDR3 is made up of 14 amino acids. Per the germline V gene, CDR1 is SGDLS and CDR2 is YYNGEE. Losses at the gene ends were 0 bases for V and 8 bases for J; bases not matched to a gene: 2. Sample: peripheral blood, taken on day 0 of AZD1222 vaccination. This rearrangement joins TRBV9 to TRBJ1-6; 7 bases match TRBD1. This TCR derives from an adult in good health. This CDR3 is CASSVGQGDSPLHF. Here the CDR3 DNA reads TGTGCCAGCAGCGTAGGGCAGGGGGATTCACCCCTCCACTTT.